Presented here are 23 T cell receptor beta chains from one specimen sequenced in a study of control samples from healthy donors and cancer patients. Produced via immunoSEQ multiplex PCR; TCRdb's table is partial and in-frame only. Of 390,000 or so clones listed, 80% to 95% were seen once; the top ten hold 5% to 7%. The sample taken for sequencing was PBMCs. These receptors were taken from a man aged 35-49 years with head and neck cancer.

The chain employs TRBV19 and TRBJ2-5, with D unresolved. Germline-derived CDR1 and CDR2 are LNHDA and SQIVND (reference sequence). CDR3 size: 13 residues. V lost 5 bases and J lost 5, with 12 bases in between. The CDR3, as DNA: TGTGCCAGTAGTCAAGCAACTCAGGAGACCCAGTACTTC. It specifies CASSQATQETQYF.

The chain couples TRBV6-6 to TRBJ2-7; D is uncertain. Germline CDR1 and CDR2: MNHNY and SVGAGI (reference sequence). Trimming left V 1 base short and J 2 bases short, with 9 bases between. The CDR3 runs 14 residues. This CDR3 is CASSYWQVTYEQYF. CDR3 sequence (DNA): TGTGCCAGCAGTTACTGGCAGGTAACCTACGAGCAGTACTTC.

The chain recombines TRBV14 with TRBJ2-5; weak D call: TRBD2 (7 bases). Between the trimmed V and J ends, which lost 5 bases and 3 bases, there was a span of 16 bases. This CDR3 has 15 amino acids. CDR1 is SGHDN, CDR2 FVKESK, per germline. The CDR3 DNA reads TGTGCCAGCAGCGGGAAGGACAGCGGGAAAGAGACCCAGTACTTC. Its translation is CASSGKDSGKETQYF.

The J gene is TRBJ1-1, the V gene TRBV5-5; TRBD1 matches 9 bases. Germline trimming cut 4 bases from V and 0 bases from J; bases unmatched to any gene: 10. CDR1 and CDR2 from the germline V gene are SGHKS and YYEKEE (reference sequence). The CDR3 totals 17 residues. CDR3 nucleotide sequence: TGTGCCAGCAGCCTAATAGGGACAGGGCTCATGAACACTGAAGCTTTCTTT. The encoded protein is CASSLIGTGLMNTEAFF.

V gene TRBV6-5 combines with J gene TRBJ1-6; TRBD1 matches at 8 bases. Germline V CDR1 and CDR2: MNHEY, SVGAGI. This CDR3 contains 16 residues. After removal of 1 base from V and 10 bases from J, the junction contained 9 bases not matched to a gene. CDR3 sequence (DNA): TGTGCCAGCAGTTACTTCGGTCAGGACAGGGTATCACCCCTCCACTTT. Protein sequence: CASSYFGQDRVSPLHF.

The chain has TRBV12-5 and TRBJ2-7; 10 nucleotides line up with TRBD2. This CDR3 contains 15 residues. V dropped 0 bases and J dropped 2; count of bases not matched to a gene: 1. Germline-derived CDR1 and CDR2 are LGHNT and FRNRAP. The CDR3 DNA sequence: TGTGCTAGTGGTTTGGTACTAGCGGGGACCTACGAGCAGTACTTC. This codes for CASGLVLAGTYEQYF.

This CDR3 reads CASSLVGQGTDTQYF. The CDR3 DNA follows: TGTGCCAGCAGCTTAGTCGGACAGGGCACAGATACGCAGTATTTT. This chain connects TRBV7-9 to TRBJ2-3; 7 nucleotides align to TRBD1. Germline trimming cut 1 base from V and 1 base from J; bases unmatched to any gene: 2. This CDR3 has 15 residues. Germline assignment: CDR1 SEHNR and CDR2 FQNEAQ (reference sequence).

This chain joins TRBV5-6 and TRBJ2-7; 9 nucleotides line up with TRBD1. This CDR3 has 15 amino acids. J gave up 0 bases and V 3 bases, and 4 bases lay outside the gene matches. The germline gives CDR1 SGHDT, CDR2 YYEEEE. The CDR3 protein is CASSSGTGSSYEQYF. CDR3 sequence (DNA): TGTGCCAGCAGCTCCGGGACAGGGAGCTCCTACGAGCAGTACTTC.

The chain recombines TRBV6-6 with TRBJ1-3; no clear D. The CDR3 has 12 residues. The V gene lost 2 bases and the J gene lost 3 bases, with 2 bases spanning the gap. The germline CDR1 and CDR2 sequences are MNHNY and SVGAGI (reference sequence). CDR3 sequence reads: CASSYSGNTIYF. The CDR3 region has the DNA TGTGCCAGCAGTTACAGTGGAAACACCATATATTTT.

The rearrangement joins TRBV3-1 (or the pseudogene TRBV3-2) to TRBJ1-2, with a weak D call TRBD1 (6 bases). Germline V gene data show CDR1 as LGHDT and CDR2 as YNNKEL (reference sequence). CDR3 size: 16 residues. Trimming shortened V by 1 base and J by 1 base, and 13 bases separated the two germline ends. The CDR3: CASSQGADRNNYGYTF. CDR3 DNA: TGTGCCAGCAGCCAAGGGGCTGACAGGAATAACTATGGCTACACCTTC.

The chain carries TRBV6-5 and TRBJ1-5; D is ambiguous. V lost 6 bases and J 7 bases, leaving 13 bases between the germline ends. The V gene's germline CDR1 is MNHEY and CDR2 SVGAGI. This CDR3 has 13 amino acids. This chain's CDR3 is CASRPAERQPQHF. In DNA form, the CDR3 reads TGTGCCAGCAGGCCCGCCGAACGACAGCCCCAGCATTTT.

The rearrangement joins TRBV6-8 to TRBJ2-5, with D maybe TRBD1 (6 bases). CDR1 is MNHGY, CDR2 SAAAGT, per germline. The V end was cut by 7 bases, the J end by 1 base, with 37 bases between. CDR3 size: 22 residues. The CDR3 nucleotides are TGTGCCAGCACCAATTGCGAGAAAAATACAGGGCGGAATTTTTTGTCCCAAGAGACCCAGTACTTC. This codes for CASTNCEKNTGRNFLSQETQYF.

Note on this clone: The same CDR3 also results from other DNA sequences found in this sample. V usage is TRBV7-9 and J usage is TRBJ1-4; D is uncertain. Germline V gives CDR1 SEHNR, CDR2 FQNEAQ (reference sequence). The ends were cut back, 1 base at V and 5 bases at J, with 5 bases in the middle. The CDR3 consists of 13 residues. CDR3 protein: CASSLDRNEKLFF. The CDR3 nucleotides are TGTGCCAGCAGCTTAGACAGAAATGAAAAACTGTTTTTT.

V gene TRBV19 combines with J gene TRBJ2-1, with D unresolved. Per the germline V gene, CDR1 is LNHDA and CDR2 is SQIVND (reference sequence). V lost 2 bases, J lost 6 bases, and 14 bases lay in between. The CDR3 has 15 amino acids. CDR3 protein: CASSIQPGAFNEQFF. For the CDR3, the DNA is TGTGCCAGTAGTATACAGCCCGGAGCCTTCAATGAGCAGTTCTTC. Full variable domain (remainder filled in from reference TRBV19 and TRBJ2-1): DGGITQSPKYLFRKEGQNVTLSCEQNLNHDAMYWYRQDPGQGLRLIYYSQIVNDFQKGDIAEGYSVSREKKESFPLTVTSAQKNPTAFYLCASSIQPGAFNEQFFGPGTRLTVL.

V and J are TRBV3-1 (or the pseudogene TRBV3-2) and TRBJ2-2; the D gene is possibly TRBD2 (5 bases). Germline CDR1 reads LGHDT; CDR2 reads YNNKEL (reference sequence). This CDR3 is built from 15 residues. The germline V and J ends were trimmed by 4 bases and 4 bases, with 13 bases remaining between them. The CDR3 sequence: CASSLDPGFTGELFF. CDR3 DNA: TGTGCCAGCAGCCTTGACCCGGGGTTCACCGGGGAGCTGTTTTTT.

V is TRBV4-1 and J is TRBJ1-2, with D perhaps matching TRBD1 (6 bases). The CDR3 consists of 15 residues. V gave up 0 bases and J gave up 4 bases, with 12 bases separating them. Germline V CDR1 and CDR2: MGHRA, YSYEKL. CDR3 sequence reads: CASSQDPQGFYGYTF. For the CDR3, the DNA is TGCGCCAGCAGCCAAGACCCACAGGGATTCTATGGCTACACCTTC.

The chain links TRBV5-1 to TRBJ2-3, with D perhaps TRBD1 or TRBD2 (5 bases each). The CDR3 loop spans 17 amino acids. The V end was cut by 2 bases, the J end by 0 bases, with 16 bases between. Germline CDR1 SGHRS, CDR2 YFSETQ. CDR3 in amino acids: CASSLITGTGSTDTQYF. The CDR3 DNA sequence: TGCGCCAGCAGCTTAATAACCGGGACCGGGAGCACAGATACGCAGTATTTT.

This clone was found a few times. This chain's CDR3 is CASSHDRGRSNYGYTF. In DNA form, the CDR3 reads TGTGCCAGCAGCCATGATCGGGGGAGGTCAAACTATGGCTACACCTTC. The V gene is TRBV5-4, the J gene TRBJ1-2; perhaps TRBD1 as D (5 bases). The CDR3 sequence is 16 residues long. The V end was cut by 4 bases, the J end by 2 bases, with 18 bases between. Germline CDR1 SGHNT, CDR2 YYREEE (reference sequence).

The chain couples TRBV3-1 (or the pseudogene TRBV3-2) to TRBJ2-1; weak D call: TRBD1 (6 bases). There are 13 residues in the CDR3. The germline V gene has CDR1 LGHDT and CDR2 YNNKEL (reference sequence). Trimming pared 4 bases from V and 10 bases from J, leaving 14 bases between. Here the CDR3 DNA reads TGTGCCAGCAGCCTTCAGGGGAGTGGGGAGCAGTTCTTC. As protein: CASSLQGSGEQFF.

The J gene is TRBJ1-1, the V gene TRBV14; D uncertain. Germline CDR1 is SGHDN and CDR2 is FVKESK. V was shortened by 3 bases and J by 10 bases, with 18 bases between the two germline ends. This CDR3 is built from 14 residues. In DNA, the CDR3 is TGTGCCAGCAGCCAGCATCCCGAGAGTGTAGGAGCTTTCTTT. Translating gives CASSQHPESVGAFF.

This clone showed up just once. The gene calls are TRBV7-2 and TRBJ2-7; tentatively, D is TRBD1 (5 bases). Germline assignment: CDR1 SGHTA and CDR2 FQGNSA. Trimming removed 1 base at V and 1 base at J, with 11 bases between. This CDR3 contains 15 residues. This CDR3 is CASSLGQGKSYEQYF. The DNA of the CDR3 is TGTGCCAGCAGCTTAGGGCAGGGAAAATCCTACGAGCAGTACTTC.

The genes are TRBV28 and TRBJ1-6, with TRBD1 identical over 9 bases. V shed 4 bases, J shed 10 bases, and the junction held 11 bases outside the gene matches. Germline V CDR1 and CDR2: MDHEN, SYDVKM. The CDR3 has 16 residues. CDR3 DNA: TGTGCCAGCAGTTCAGTCTGGGACAGGGTAGGATCACCCCTCCACTTT. Translation: CASSSVWDRVGSPLHF.

The CDR3: CASKDPGKETQYF. Here the CDR3 DNA reads TGTGCCAGCAAAGATCCGGGGAAAGAGACCCAGTACTTC. The chain carries TRBV6-5 and TRBJ2-5, with D tentatively TRBD2 (5 bases). The CDR3 covers 13 residues. Germline values: CDR1 MNHEY, CDR2 SVGAGI. The V end was cut by 7 bases, the J end by 3 bases, with 12 bases between.